These 9 T cell receptor beta chains share one sample of origin, sequenced in a study of T-cell reconstitution after alpha-beta-depleted transplantation in children. Molecular barcoding with unique molecular identifiers was used for the TCRbeta library. TCRdb fed the PCR reads into MiXCR, producing one record per CDR3 protein. The repertoire holds almost 250,000 distinct CDR3 sequences, with roughly 23% as singletons. The sequencing used PBMCs, collected before TCRalphabeta/CD19-depleted stem cell transplant. The source of these receptors is a girl aged 2 to 9 with Fanconi anemia, due to receive a stem cell transplant.

There are many counts of this clonotype. The rearrangement uses TRBV7-3 and TRBJ2-1, with 11 nucleotides matching TRBD2. CDR3 length: 16 residues. The germline V gene has CDR1 SGHTA and CDR2 FQGTGA. Germline trimming cut 5 bases from V and 9 bases from J; bases unmatched to any gene: 12. CDR3 loop: CASSQQTSGISIEQFF. The CDR3 region has the DNA TGTGCCAGCAGCCAACAGACTAGCGGGATTAGTATTGAGCAGTTCTTC.

This clonotype showed up just once. This rearrangement joins TRBV5-6 to TRBJ2-4, with D possibly TRBD1 on 6 matching bases. The V gene lost 1 base and the J gene lost 1 base, with 18 bases spanning the gap. Germline assignment: CDR1 SGHDT and CDR2 YYEEEE. This CDR3 region has 18 residues. CDR3: CASSLLPVGGPAKNIQYF. The CDR3 nucleotides are TGTGCCAGCAGCTTGCTGCCTGTAGGGGGACCGGCCAAAAACATTCAGTACTTC.

This clonotype showed up just a few times. The chain carries TRBV4-2 and TRBJ2-7; D assignment may be TRBD1 or TRBD2 (5 bases each). The length of the CDR3 is 15 residues. The germline V and J ends were trimmed by 0 bases and 2 bases, with 11 bases remaining between them. CDR1 is LGHNA, CDR2 YNFKEQ, per germline. The chain's CDR3 is CASSQDPGRTYEQYF. Here the CDR3 DNA reads TGTGCCAGCAGCCAAGATCCGGGGCGTACCTACGAGCAGTACTTC.

This clonotype occurred many times. The rearrangement links TRBV6-1 to TRBJ2-3, with 14 bases fitting TRBD2. In germline, CDR1 is MNHNS, CDR2 SASEGT. J gave up 5 bases and V 5 bases, and 6 bases lay outside the gene matches. This CDR3 comprises 16 residues. The CDR3 sequence: CASSTTSGGAIDTQYF. CDR3 in DNA: TGTGCCAGCAGTACGACTAGCGGGGGGGCCATAGATACGCAGTATTTT.

The V call is TRBV29-1, the J call TRBJ2-7, with 10 bases matching TRBD1. The CDR3 consists of 16 residues. Looked up from germline, CDR1 is SQVTM and CDR2 is ANQGSEA. The ends lost 4 bases at V and 1 base at J; junction bases unmatched: 10. CDR3 region: CSVGDRGRDGSYEQYF. CDR3 DNA sequence: TGCAGCGTTGGGGACAGGGGAAGGGATGGGTCCTACGAGCAGTACTTC.

The genes are TRBV20-1 and TRBJ2-5, with 8 nucleotides matching TRBD2. The CDR3 contains 13 residues. The germline gives CDR1 DFQATT, CDR2 SNEGSKA (reference sequence). The junction had 2 bases not matched to a gene; V was cut back by 1 base and J by 4 bases. CDR3 DNA sequence: TGCAGTGCTAGAGCGGGAGGGGGAGAGACCCAGTACTTC. Its translation is CSARAGGGETQYF.

This clonotype was observed many times. The rearrangement joins TRBV7-8 to TRBJ2-1; the D is unclear. The V gene's germline CDR1 is SGHVS and CDR2 FQNEAQ. This CDR3 is 14 amino acids long. V shed 3 bases and J shed 5 bases, with 11 bases lying between them. The CDR3 spells CASSFTARNNEQFF. The CDR3 nucleotides read TGTGCCAGCAGCTTTACAGCACGGAACAATGAGCAGTTCTTC.

The sample holds one count of this clonotype. At one boundary the junction diverges from the germline segment, which might be a read error. The chain carries TRBV7-9 and TRBJ2-5; the match to TRBD1 covers 11 bases. The CDR3 is made up of 15 amino acids. CDR1 is SEHNR and CDR2 is FQNEAQ in the germline V gene (reference sequence). The CDR3, as DNA: TGTGCCAGCAGCGTAGCCGGGACAGGGGGGGAGACCCAGTACTTC. Residues: CASSVAGTGGETQYF.

The rearrangement uses TRBV29-1 and TRBJ2-1, with 7 nucleotides matching TRBD1. The germline V gene encodes CDR1 SQVTM and CDR2 ANQGSEA. V lost 4 bases and J lost 6; bases outside the gene matches: 9. This CDR3 comprises 14 residues. The DNA for the CDR3 is TGCAGCGTTGCTGGGACAGACAGAAGCAATGAGCAGTTCTTC. Translation: CSVAGTDRSNEQFF.